The source of this TCR beta chain is a study of cytomegalovirus exposure and HLA in healthy donors. For the study at large: An early release of data contained roughly 86 million unique TCRs, which came from HLA-typed donors.

PCR employed 60 Vbeta and 13 Jbeta primers. Repertoires were generated with immunoSEQ multiplex PCR, while TCRdb's copy carries only in-frame clones and drops some. The sample carries around 200,000 clones, around 89% recorded once. On this clone itself: Antigen unknown.

Study findings and constraints: TCR beta V segments were, for the most part, productive about 87% or about 30% of the time in an earlier analysis. A later analysis linked a missense variant in DCLRE1C to the trimming of TCR beta V and J genes.

The sequencing sample was made of PBMCs. This receptor was identified in a woman under 30 in good health and CMV-seronegative.

The CDR3 spells CSVELAGVYEQYF. CDR3 bases: TGCAGCGTTGAGCTAGCGGGAGTCTACGAGCAGTACTTC. The chain combines TRBV29-1 with TRBJ2-7; 10 bases match TRBD2. The CDR3 is 13 amino acids. The J segment lost 3 bases and the V segment lost 3 bases, leaving 2 bases of the junction unmatched. CDR1 and CDR2 from the germline V gene are SQVTM and ANQGSEA.